A selection of T cell receptor beta chains follows, all from one sample in a study of blood T cell repertoires in COVID-19. Measured with immunoSEQ multiplex PCR; TCRdb has only the in-frame clones, and not every one. The table lists around 160,000 clones, about four fifths of them singletons, with 11% in the top ten. Sequencing was carried out using peripheral blood. The receptors come from a man aged 55-75 years with active or convalescent COVID-19. CDR3s include the opening cysteine and the closing phenylalanine or tryptophan. A D gene is named only where the DNA matches it firmly. Only part of the rows carry a size: once, few, many, or a class if the clone is expanded.

D gene: TRBD1
J gene: TRBJ1-1
clone size: NA
V gene: TRBV15
CDR3 DNA: TGTGCCACCAGCAGAACAGGGGGCACTGAAGCTTTCTTT
CDR3 protein: CATSRTGGTEAFF

D gene: NA
J gene: TRBJ1-6
clone size: NA
V gene: TRBV27
CDR3 DNA: TGTGCCAGCAGTTTTAGGAGCTTGGATTCACCCCTCCACTTT
CDR3 protein: CASSFRSLDSPLHF

D gene: NA
J gene: TRBJ2-3
clone size: once
V gene: TRBV5-4
CDR3 DNA: TGTGCCAGCAGCTGGTCACAGGTTGAAACAGATACGCAGTATTTT
CDR3 protein: CASSWSQVETDTQYF

D gene: NA
J gene: TRBJ1-1
clone size: NA
V gene: TRBV18
CDR3 DNA: TGTGCCAGCTCACCCACAGAGGCGTCTGGGGGGGCTTTCTTT
CDR3 protein: CASSPTEASGGAFF

D gene: NA
J gene: TRBJ1-3
clone size: once
V gene: TRBV7-6
CDR3 DNA: TGTGCCAGCAGCTTAGCGGAGGGTACCCACACCATATATTTT
CDR3 protein: CASSLAEGTHTIYF

D gene: TRBD1
J gene: TRBJ2-2
clone size: NA
V gene: TRBV5-1
CDR3 DNA: TGCGCCAGCACCAGGACAGGGGGAGGGGGCGCCGGGGAGCTGTTTTTT
CDR3 protein: CASTRTGGGGAGELFF

D gene: TRBD1
J gene: TRBJ1-2
clone size: NA
V gene: TRBV4-1
CDR3 DNA: TGCGCCAGCAGCCAAGATCGGACAGGGGGCTACACCTTC
CDR3 protein: CASSQDRTGGYTF

D gene: NA
J gene: TRBJ2-7
clone size: NA
V gene: TRBV2
CDR3 DNA: TGTGCCAGCAGTGAACAGGGTTACGAGCAGTACTTC
CDR3 protein: CASSEQGYEQYF

D gene: TRBD1
J gene: TRBJ1-5
clone size: once
V gene: TRBV12-3/TRBV12-4
CDR3 DNA: TGTGCCAGCAGGCAGGGGGGCAATCAGCCCCAGCATTTT
CDR3 protein: CASRQGGNQPQHF

D gene: TRBD1
J gene: TRBJ2-5
clone size: NA
V gene: TRBV18
CDR3 DNA: TGTGCCAGCTCACCCGCCGGGACAGCAGAAGAGACCCAGTACTTC
CDR3 protein: CASSPAGTAEETQYF

D gene: NA
J gene: TRBJ2-7
clone size: NA
V gene: TRBV19
CDR3 DNA: TGTGCCAGTAGTACCCACTACGAGCAGTACTTC
CDR3 protein: CASSTHYEQYF

D gene: TRBD1
J gene: TRBJ2-5
clone size: NA
V gene: TRBV27
CDR3 DNA: TGTGCCAGCAGTCCGGGGGACAGGGTGGCGGAGACCCAGTACTTC
CDR3 protein: CASSPGDRVAETQYF

D gene: TRBD2
J gene: TRBJ2-5
clone size: NA
V gene: TRBV9
CDR3 DNA: TGTGCCAGCAGCCAAGGGACTATTGCTCAAGAGACCCAGTACTTC
CDR3 protein: CASSQGTIAQETQYF

D gene: NA
J gene: TRBJ1-1
clone size: NA
V gene: TRBV25-1
CDR3 DNA: TGTGCCAGCCGTTCAGCGGAAAACACTGAAGCTTTCTTT
CDR3 protein: CASRSAENTEAFF

D gene: TRBD1
J gene: TRBJ1-1
clone size: few
V gene: TRBV12-3/TRBV12-4
CDR3 DNA: TGTGCCAGCATGGCGTCCCTCAGGGGGGAAGCTTTCTTT
CDR3 protein: CASMASLRGEAFF

D gene: NA
J gene: TRBJ2-2
clone size: NA
V gene: TRBV19
CDR3 DNA: TGTGCCAGTAGTATAGGGAACGCCGGGACCGGGGAGCTGTTTTTT
CDR3 protein: CASSIGNAGTGELFF

D gene: NA
J gene: TRBJ1-6
clone size: few
V gene: TRBV19
CDR3 DNA: TGTGCCACCTCGTCAGACATTCGGGATTGGGAATCCCTCCACTTT
CDR3 protein: CATSSDIRDWESLHF

D gene: NA
J gene: TRBJ2-7
clone size: NA
V gene: TRBV13
CDR3 DNA: TGTGCCAGCAGCTTAGGCCGGTCCTACGAGCAGTACTTC
CDR3 protein: CASSLGRSYEQYF

D gene: TRBD1
J gene: TRBJ2-7
clone size: NA
V gene: TRBV15
CDR3 DNA: TGTGCCACAAAACTCCGGGACAGCATCTCCTACGAGCAGTACTTC
CDR3 protein: CATKLRDSISYEQYF

D gene: TRBD1
J gene: TRBJ1-2
clone size: once
V gene: TRBV2
CDR3 DNA: TGTGCCAGCAGTGAAGGGACAGGGGACTACGGCTATGGCTACACCTTC
CDR3 protein: CASSEGTGDYGYGYTF

D gene: NA
J gene: TRBJ1-3
clone size: NA
V gene: TRBV3-1/TRBV3-2
CDR3 DNA: TGTGCCAGCAGCCCCGACTTTCTCTCTGGAAACACCATATATTTT
CDR3 protein: CASSPDFLSGNTIYF

D gene: TRBD1
J gene: TRBJ2-7
clone size: NA
V gene: TRBV6-1
CDR3 DNA: TGTGCCAGCAGTGAATTCGATTCGCAGGGGGCCTACGAGCAGTACTTC
CDR3 protein: CASSEFDSQGAYEQYF

D gene: NA
J gene: TRBJ2-7
clone size: NA
V gene: TRBV10-2
CDR3 DNA: TGCGCCAGCAGTGAGTCGGCAGGGTTACCCTACGAGCAGTACTTC
CDR3 protein: CASSESAGLPYEQYF

D gene: NA
J gene: TRBJ1-2
clone size: NA
V gene: TRBV12-3/TRBV12-4
CDR3 DNA: TGTGCCAGCAGTTGGTCCTTTACGGGGGGCTACACCTTC
CDR3 protein: CASSWSFTGGYTF

D gene: NA
J gene: TRBJ1-4
clone size: NA
V gene: TRBV19
CDR3 DNA: TGTGCCAGTAGTATTCAGCAGGGGAGTGAAAAACTGTTTTTT
CDR3 protein: CASSIQQGSEKLFF

D gene: NA
J gene: TRBJ2-7
clone size: NA
V gene: TRBV7-8
CDR3 DNA: TGTGCCAGCAGCCGAAGGACAATTTCTTACGAGCAGTACTTC
CDR3 protein: CASSRRTISYEQYF

D gene: NA
J gene: TRBJ1-2
clone size: NA
V gene: TRBV2
CDR3 DNA: TGTGCCAGCAGTGAAGTACACAGCTTCAGAGCTAACTATGGCTACACCTTC
CDR3 protein: CASSEVHSFRANYGYTF

D gene: TRBD1
J gene: TRBJ2-5
clone size: many
V gene: TRBV2
CDR3 DNA: TGTGCCAGCAGTAGACTACCCAGGACAGGGCGCCAAGAGACCCAGTACTTC
CDR3 protein: CASSRLPRTGRQETQYF

D gene: NA
J gene: TRBJ2-1
clone size: NA
V gene: TRBV19
CDR3 DNA: TGTGCCAGTAGCCCCGATGGGGCTGGGGATGAGCAGTTCTTC
CDR3 protein: CASSPDGAGDEQFF

D gene: NA
J gene: TRBJ2-1
clone size: once
V gene: TRBV12-2
CDR3 DNA: TGTGCAAGTCGCTTAGTCTGTCGGACTAGCGGGGAGTACAATGAGCAGTTCTTC
CDR3 protein: CASRLVCRTSGEYNEQFF

D gene: NA
J gene: TRBJ1-4
clone size: NA
V gene: TRBV18
CDR3 DNA: TGTGCCAGCTCACCACCGGGACATGGTGAAAAACTGTTTTTT
CDR3 protein: CASSPPGHGEKLFF

D gene: NA
J gene: TRBJ2-2
clone size: NA
V gene: TRBV18
CDR3 DNA: TGTGCCAGCTCACCTTCCGTCCCCGGGGAGCTGTTTTTT
CDR3 protein: CASSPSVPGELFF

D gene: NA
J gene: TRBJ2-6
clone size: NA
V gene: TRBV10-3
CDR3 DNA: TGTGCCATCAGGGGCGGGAACTCTGGGGCCAACGTCCTGACTTTC
CDR3 protein: CAIRGGNSGANVLTF

D gene: NA
J gene: TRBJ1-3
clone size: NA
V gene: TRBV15
CDR3 DNA: TGTGCCACCAGCAGAGACGGCAGGGTGACTGGAAACACCATATATTTT
CDR3 protein: CATSRDGRVTGNTIYF

D gene: NA
J gene: TRBJ1-6
clone size: few
V gene: TRBV6-1
CDR3 DNA: TGTGCCAGCAGTGAGGCAGGGCCTAATTCACCCCTCCACTTT
CDR3 protein: CASSEAGPNSPLHF

D gene: NA
J gene: TRBJ1-1
clone size: many
V gene: TRBV11-2
CDR3 DNA: TGTGCCAGCAGCTTAGCAGAATACACTGAAGCTTTCTTT
CDR3 protein: CASSLAEYTEAFF

D gene: NA
J gene: TRBJ2-1
clone size: NA
V gene: TRBV28
CDR3 DNA: TGTGCCAGCACCTCCCTCGAAGCGCGAATGTGGAATGAGCAGTTCTTC
CDR3 protein: CASTSLEARMWNEQFF

D gene: TRBD1
J gene: TRBJ2-2
clone size: few
V gene: TRBV2
CDR3 DNA: TGTGCCAGTGGACAGGGGATCACCGGGGAGCTGTTTTTT
CDR3 protein: CASGQGITGELFF

D gene: TRBD1
J gene: TRBJ1-2
clone size: NA
V gene: TRBV6-2/TRBV6-3
CDR3 DNA: TGTGCCAGCAGTGACCCCAGGGGGAGAGGTGGCTACACCTTC
CDR3 protein: CASSDPRGRGGYTF

D gene: TRBD1
J gene: TRBJ2-5
clone size: NA
V gene: TRBV6-4
CDR3 DNA: TGTGCCAGCAGTGGGAATGACAGGGGTCAAGAGACCCAGTACTTC
CDR3 protein: CASSGNDRGQETQYF

D gene: TRBD1
J gene: TRBJ1-5
clone size: NA
V gene: TRBV15
CDR3 DNA: TGTGCCACCAGCCCAACAGGGGGCCGCAATCAGCCCCAGCATTTT
CDR3 protein: CATSPTGGRNQPQHF

D gene: NA
J gene: TRBJ1-4
clone size: NA
V gene: TRBV5-8
CDR3 DNA: TGTGCCAGCAGCTTGGCTGGGCAGGTCCCCGAAAAACTGTTTTTT
CDR3 protein: CASSLAGQVPEKLFF

D gene: NA
J gene: TRBJ1-2
clone size: NA
V gene: TRBV5-1
CDR3 DNA: TGCGCCAGCAAGCTGGGGGGGACTGATGGCTACACCTTC
CDR3 protein: CASKLGGTDGYTF

D gene: NA
J gene: TRBJ2-3
clone size: NA
V gene: TRBV7-3
CDR3 DNA: TGTGCCAGCAGCCCTATAGCGGACACAGATACGCAGTATTTT
CDR3 protein: CASSPIADTDTQYF

D gene: TRBD2
J gene: TRBJ2-7
clone size: few
V gene: TRBV28
CDR3 DNA: TGTGCCAGCAGTCAAACTAGCGGGGACGAGCAGTACTTC
CDR3 protein: CASSQTSGDEQYF

D gene: TRBD2
J gene: TRBJ2-7
clone size: few
V gene: TRBV6-5
CDR3 DNA: TGTGCCAGCAGTTACGGGACTAGCGGGGGCTACGAGCAGTACTTC
CDR3 protein: CASSYGTSGGYEQYF

D gene: NA
J gene: TRBJ2-7
clone size: NA
V gene: TRBV6-5
CDR3 DNA: TGTGCCAGCAGTTACTCGTCGTCAGGGGACGAGCAGTACTTC
CDR3 protein: CASSYSSSGDEQYF

D gene: NA
J gene: TRBJ2-7
clone size: NA
V gene: TRBV19
CDR3 DNA: TGTGCCAGTAGTACACCTACCTCCGGGAAAACCTACGAGCAGTACTTC
CDR3 protein: CASSTPTSGKTYEQYF

D gene: TRBD2
J gene: TRBJ2-1
clone size: NA
V gene: TRBV18
CDR3 DNA: TGTGCCAGCTCACCCGCGCTAGCGGGGGGCGGGGGCGGAGGTGAGCAGTTCTTC
CDR3 protein: CASSPALAGGGGGGEQFF

D gene: TRBD2
J gene: TRBJ2-7
clone size: NA
V gene: TRBV2
CDR3 DNA: TGTGCCAGCAGTGAGGAGCGGGAGCCCCCGTCCCAGTACTTC
CDR3 protein: CASSEEREPPSQYF

D gene: NA
J gene: TRBJ2-3
clone size: NA
V gene: TRBV27
CDR3 DNA: TGTGCCAGCAGTCAGAAGCGGCTGAGCACAGATACGCAGTATTTT
CDR3 protein: CASSQKRLSTDTQYF